This T cell receptor (beta chain) emerged from a study of cytomegalovirus exposure and HLA in healthy donors. Primers: 60 Vbeta forward and 13 Jbeta reverse. Data came from immunoSEQ multiplex PCR; TCRdb stores just in-frame clones and leaves some out. The sample lists 120,000 to 150,000 clones, approximately 78% seen once, with more than 2.5% in the top ten. This CDR3 region has 15 residues. Trimming left V 4 bases short and J 5 bases short, with 18 bases between. Germline loops: CDR1 SGDLS, CDR2 YYNGEE. The sequence was collected from a man aged 18 to 35 in good health and CMV-seropositive. The sample comprised PBMCs. The chain combines TRBV9 with TRBJ1-1; the D is unclear. CDR3 nucleotide sequence: TGTGCCAGCAGCCAGAGCCCCATTGAGGGTACTGAAGCTTTCTTT. Translated, it gives CASSQSPIEGTEAFF.